One sample yielded the 9 T cell receptor beta chains listed below, sequenced in a study of PD-L1 blockade in urothelial cancer. Time point denoted: peripheral blood 6 weeks after treatment start. Repertoires were generated with immunoSEQ multiplex PCR, while TCRdb's copy carries only in-frame clones and drops some. The repertoire holds about 19,000 clones, approximately 83% seen once, with over 1.5% in the top ten. The source material was PBMCs, sampled around atezolizumab (anti-PD-L1) treatment. The source is a man over 45 with urothelial cancer.

V and J are TRBV6-6 and TRBJ2-3, with TRBD2 matching over 12 bases. This CDR3 has 16 residues. CDR1 and CDR2 (germline): MNHNY, SVGAGI (reference sequence). V shed 5 bases, J shed 6 bases, and the junction held 9 bases outside the gene matches. CDR3 loop: CASSQASGRASDTQYF. Written as DNA, the CDR3 is TGTGCCAGCAGTCAGGCTAGCGGGAGGGCCTCGGATACGCAGTATTTT.

The chain employs TRBV5-1 and TRBJ1-1; 8 nucleotides agree with TRBD1. From germline, CDR1 is SGHRS and CDR2 YFSETQ. This CDR3 contains 16 residues. V dropped 4 bases and J dropped 2; count of bases not matched to a gene: 10. CDR3: CASSQGYRGGNTEAFF. The CDR3 DNA is TGCGCCAGCAGCCAAGGATACAGGGGGGGAAACACTGAAGCTTTCTTT.

This sequence joins TRBV29-1 and TRBJ1-2, with D perhaps TRBD1 (5 bases). Germline V gene lookup returns CDR1 SQVTM and CDR2 ANQGSEA. The CDR3 is 13 amino acids. Trimming shortened V by 7 bases and J by 3 bases, and 15 bases separated the two germline ends. This CDR3 reads CSAHRGTDYGYTF. The CDR3 DNA reads TGCAGCGCTCACCGGGGGACGGACTATGGCTACACCTTC.

V gene TRBV5-1 combines with J gene TRBJ1-2, with 11 positions matching TRBD1. Germline CDR1 is SGHRS and CDR2 is YFSETQ. The CDR3 extends over 15 amino acids. V gave up 3 bases and J gave up 7 bases; unmatched junction bases: 8. The CDR3 DNA reads as TGCGCCAGCAGCTCTCTCGGGACAGGGGGACGTGGCTACACCTTC. The encoded protein is CASSSLGTGGRGYTF. Supplemented by reference TRBV5-1 and TRBJ1-2, the full variable domain reads KAGVTQTPRYLIKTRGQQVTLSCSPISGHRSVSWYQQTPGQGLQFLFEYFSETQRNKGNFPGRFSGRQFSNSRSEMNVSTLELGDSALYLCASSSLGTGGRGYTFGSGTRLTVV.

The chain carries TRBV4-2 and TRBJ2-1, with TRBD1 matching over 10 bases. Germline V gives CDR1 LGHNA, CDR2 YNFKEQ. After removal of 4 bases from V and 4 bases from J, the junction contained 10 bases not matched to a gene. CDR3 length equals 17 residues. CDR3 region: CASSLQAGQGRYNEQFF. For the CDR3, the DNA is TGTGCCAGCAGCCTTCAGGCGGGACAGGGGAGGTACAATGAGCAGTTCTTC.

The chain couples TRBV7-8 to TRBJ2-7; 8 bases match TRBD1. This CDR3 spans 16 amino acids. Germline loops: CDR1 SGHVS, CDR2 FQNEAQ. Trimming removed 0 bases from V and 2 bases from J; junction bases left unmatched: 6. CDR3 sequence (DNA): TGTGCCAGCAGCTTAGCTAGGACAGGGATCCCCTACGAGCAGTACTTC. Amino acids: CASSLARTGIPYEQYF. Full variable domain (rest looked up from reference TRBV7-8 and TRBJ2-7): GAGVSQSPRYKVAKRGQDVALRCDPISGHVSLFWYQQALGQGPEFLTYFQNEAQLDKSGLPSDRFFAERPEGSVSTLKIQRTQQEDSAVYLCASSLARTGIPYEQYFGPGTRLTVT.

This rearrangement joins TRBV29-1 to TRBJ2-7, with 7 bases matching TRBD2. Unmatched junction bases numbered 5, after V lost 4 bases and J lost 2 bases. Germline values: CDR1 SQVTM, CDR2 ANQGSEA. The CDR3 contains 13 residues. The CDR3 loop reads CSVAASGAYEQYF. Here the CDR3 DNA reads TGCAGCGTTGCGGCTAGCGGCGCCTACGAGCAGTACTTC.

This chain joins TRBV27 and TRBJ2-5, with D possibly matching TRBD1 (6 bases). The CDR3 is 14 amino acids. V was cut by 5 bases and J by 7 bases, with 17 bases left in between. Per the germline V gene, CDR1 is MNHEY and CDR2 is SMNVEV (reference sequence). DNA for the CDR3: TGTGCCAGCAGTCCGAAAGAATCCAGGGGGACCCAGTACTTC. It translates to CASSPKESRGTQYF.

V usage is TRBV7-2 and J usage is TRBJ2-3; the match to TRBD1 covers 7 bases. Germline CDR1 and CDR2: SGHTA and FQGNSA. The trim removed 4 bases at V and 3 bases at J, leaving 4 bases unmatched. The CDR3 has 14 residues. This CDR3 reads CASSSNRGTDTQYF. CDR3 bases: TGTGCCAGCAGCTCCAACAGGGGAACAGATACGCAGTATTTT.